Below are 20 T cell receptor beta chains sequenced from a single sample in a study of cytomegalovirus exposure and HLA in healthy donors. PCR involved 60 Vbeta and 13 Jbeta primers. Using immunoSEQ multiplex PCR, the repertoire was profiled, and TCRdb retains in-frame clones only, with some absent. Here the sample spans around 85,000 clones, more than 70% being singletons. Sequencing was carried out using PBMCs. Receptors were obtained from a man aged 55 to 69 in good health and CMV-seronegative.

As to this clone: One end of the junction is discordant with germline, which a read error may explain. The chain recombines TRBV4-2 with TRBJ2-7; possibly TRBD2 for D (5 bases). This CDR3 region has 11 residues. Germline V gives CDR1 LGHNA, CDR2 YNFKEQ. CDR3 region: CASSQGPGIAF. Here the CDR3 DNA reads TGTGCCAGCAGCCAAGGGCCCGGTATAGCGTTC.

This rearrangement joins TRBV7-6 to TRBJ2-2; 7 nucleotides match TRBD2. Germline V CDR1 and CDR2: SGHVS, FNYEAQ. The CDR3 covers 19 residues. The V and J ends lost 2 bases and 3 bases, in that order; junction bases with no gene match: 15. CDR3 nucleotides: TGTGCCAGCAGCTTACCTTACCTAGGGGAGGGGTCCGACACCGGGGAGCTGTTTTTT. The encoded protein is CASSLPYLGEGSDTGELFF.

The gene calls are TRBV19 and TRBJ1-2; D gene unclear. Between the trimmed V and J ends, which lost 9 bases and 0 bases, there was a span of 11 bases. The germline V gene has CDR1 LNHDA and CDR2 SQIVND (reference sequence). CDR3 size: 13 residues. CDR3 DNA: TGTGCCAGCCTGGGAGATACTAACTATGGCTACACCTTC. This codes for CASLGDTNYGYTF.

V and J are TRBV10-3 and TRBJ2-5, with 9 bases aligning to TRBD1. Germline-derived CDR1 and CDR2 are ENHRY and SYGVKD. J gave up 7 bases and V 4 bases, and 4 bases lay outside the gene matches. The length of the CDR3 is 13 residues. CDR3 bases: TGTGCCATCAGTGGGACAGGGGAGGGGACCCAGTACTTC. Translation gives CAISGTGEGTQYF.

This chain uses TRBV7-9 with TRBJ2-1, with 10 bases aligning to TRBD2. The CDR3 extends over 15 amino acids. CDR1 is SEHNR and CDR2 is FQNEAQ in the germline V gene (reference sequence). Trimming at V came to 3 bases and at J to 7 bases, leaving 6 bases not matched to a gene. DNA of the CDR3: TGTGCCAGCAGCTTCGCTAGCGGGGGCCGAAATGAGCAGTTCTTC. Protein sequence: CASSFASGGRNEQFF.

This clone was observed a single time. CDR3 in amino acids: CASSSSGTALGGSPLHF. CDR3 nucleotide sequence: TGTGCCAGCAGCTCGTCCGGGACTGCTTTAGGCGGTTCACCCCTCCACTTT. The chain carries TRBV9 and TRBJ1-6, with D possibly being TRBD1 (5 bases). This CDR3 contains 17 residues. Germline CDR1 reads SGDLS; CDR2 reads YYNGEE. V lost 4 bases, J lost 9 bases, and 23 bases lay in between.

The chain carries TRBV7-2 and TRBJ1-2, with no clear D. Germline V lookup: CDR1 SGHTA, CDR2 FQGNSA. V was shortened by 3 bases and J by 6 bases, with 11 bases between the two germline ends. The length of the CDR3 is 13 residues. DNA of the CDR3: TGTGCCAGCAGCTTCCTTACTAGCGATGGCTACACCTTC. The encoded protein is CASSFLTSDGYTF.

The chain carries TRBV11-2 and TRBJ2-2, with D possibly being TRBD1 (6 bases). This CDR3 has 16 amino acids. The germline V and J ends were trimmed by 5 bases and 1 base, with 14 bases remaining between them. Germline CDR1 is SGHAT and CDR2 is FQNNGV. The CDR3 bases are TGTGCCAGCAGCCTGCTCCGGGACATGAACACCGGGGAGCTGTTTTTT. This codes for CASSLLRDMNTGELFF.

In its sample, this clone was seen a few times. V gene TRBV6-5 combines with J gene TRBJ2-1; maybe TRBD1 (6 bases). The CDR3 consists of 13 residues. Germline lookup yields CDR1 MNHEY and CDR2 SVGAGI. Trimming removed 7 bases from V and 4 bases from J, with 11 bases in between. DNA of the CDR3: TGTGCCAGCATTCCACAGGGATACAATGAGCAGTTCTTC. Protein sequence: CASIPQGYNEQFF.

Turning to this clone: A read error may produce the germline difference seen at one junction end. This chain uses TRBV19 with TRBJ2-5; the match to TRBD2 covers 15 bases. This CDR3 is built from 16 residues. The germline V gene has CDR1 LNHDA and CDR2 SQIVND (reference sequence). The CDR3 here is CAGSGRGLAGGETQYF. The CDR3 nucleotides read TGTGCCGGTAGTGGGAGGGGACTAGCGGGAGGAGAGACCCAGTACTTC. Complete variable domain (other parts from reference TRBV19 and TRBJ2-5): DGGITQSPKYLFRKEGQNVTLSCEQNLNHDAMYWYRQDPGQGLRLIYYSQIVNDFQKGDIAEGYSVSREKKESFPLTVTSAQKNPTAFYLCAGSGRGLAGGETQYFGPGTRLLVL.

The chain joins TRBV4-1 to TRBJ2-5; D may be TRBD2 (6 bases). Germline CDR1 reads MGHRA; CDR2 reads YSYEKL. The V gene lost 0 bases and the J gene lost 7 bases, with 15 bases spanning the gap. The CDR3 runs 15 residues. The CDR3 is CASSQDTGLGGTQYF. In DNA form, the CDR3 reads TGCGCCAGCAGCCAAGATACCGGCTTGGGGGGGACCCAGTACTTC.

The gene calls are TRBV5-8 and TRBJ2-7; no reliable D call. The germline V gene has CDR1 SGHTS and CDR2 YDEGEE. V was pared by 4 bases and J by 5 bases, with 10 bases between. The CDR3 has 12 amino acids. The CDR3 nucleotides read TGTGCCAGCAGCCGACGGAGCGACGAGCAGTACTTC. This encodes CASSRRSDEQYF.

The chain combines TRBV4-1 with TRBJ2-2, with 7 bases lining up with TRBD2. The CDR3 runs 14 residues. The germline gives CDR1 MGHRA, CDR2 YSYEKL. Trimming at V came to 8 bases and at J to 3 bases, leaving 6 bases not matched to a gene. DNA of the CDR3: TGCGCCAGCTGGGGGGGAACTGACACCGGGGAGCTGTTTTTT. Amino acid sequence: CASWGGTDTGELFF.

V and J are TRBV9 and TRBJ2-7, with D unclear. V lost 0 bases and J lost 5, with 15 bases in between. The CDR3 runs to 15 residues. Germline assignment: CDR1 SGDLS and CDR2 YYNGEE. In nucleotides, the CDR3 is TGTGCCAGCAGCGTAGGTCCTAGATCCAGTAACGAGCAGTACTTC. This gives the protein CASSVGPRSSNEQYF.

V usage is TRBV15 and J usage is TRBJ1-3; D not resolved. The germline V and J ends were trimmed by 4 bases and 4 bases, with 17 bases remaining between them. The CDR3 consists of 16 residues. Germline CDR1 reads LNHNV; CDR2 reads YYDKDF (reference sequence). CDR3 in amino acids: CATSTQTPEKGNTIYF. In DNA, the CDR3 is TGTGCCACCAGCACCCAAACCCCCGAGAAAGGAAACACCATATATTTT.

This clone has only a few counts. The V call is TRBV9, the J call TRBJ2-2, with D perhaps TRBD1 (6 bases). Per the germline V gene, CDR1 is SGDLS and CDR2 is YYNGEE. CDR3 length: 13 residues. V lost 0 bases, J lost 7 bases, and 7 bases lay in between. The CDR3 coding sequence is TGTGCCAGCAGCGTAGCAGGGGTCGGGGAGCTGTTTTTT. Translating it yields CASSVAGVGELFF.

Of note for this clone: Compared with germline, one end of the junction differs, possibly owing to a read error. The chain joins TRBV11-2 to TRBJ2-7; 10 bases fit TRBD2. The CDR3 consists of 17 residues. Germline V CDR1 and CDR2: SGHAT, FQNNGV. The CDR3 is CASGLALSGGAPYEQYF. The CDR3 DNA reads TGTGCCAGCGGCTTAGCTCTGAGCGGGGGGGCCCCCTACGAGCAGTACTTC.

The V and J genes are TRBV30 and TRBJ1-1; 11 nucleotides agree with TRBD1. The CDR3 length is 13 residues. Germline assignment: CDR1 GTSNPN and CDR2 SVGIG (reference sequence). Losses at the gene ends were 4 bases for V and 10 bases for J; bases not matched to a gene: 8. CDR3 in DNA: TGTGCCTGGAAAGGACAGGGGGCAGGGGGAGCTTTCTTT. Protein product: CAWKGQGAGGAFF. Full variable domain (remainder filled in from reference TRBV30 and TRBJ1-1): SQTIHQWPATLVQPVGSPLSLECTVEGTSNPNLYWYRQAAGRGLQLLFYSVGIGQISSEVPQNLSASRPQDRQFILSSKKLLLSDSGFYLCAWKGQGAGGAFFGQGTRLTVV.

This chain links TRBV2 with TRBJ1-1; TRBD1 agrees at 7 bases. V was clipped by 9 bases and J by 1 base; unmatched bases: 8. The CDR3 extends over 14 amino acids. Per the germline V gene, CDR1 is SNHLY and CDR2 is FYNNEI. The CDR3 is CARGGSGANTEAFF. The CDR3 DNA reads TGTGCCAGAGGGGGCAGCGGAGCGAACACTGAAGCTTTCTTT.

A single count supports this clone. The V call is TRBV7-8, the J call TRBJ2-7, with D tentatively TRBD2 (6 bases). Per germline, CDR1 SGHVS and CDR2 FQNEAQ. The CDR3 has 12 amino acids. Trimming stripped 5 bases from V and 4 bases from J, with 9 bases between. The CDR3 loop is CASSRLGYEQYF. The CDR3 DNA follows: TGTGCCAGCAGCCGACTAGGTTACGAGCAGTACTTC.